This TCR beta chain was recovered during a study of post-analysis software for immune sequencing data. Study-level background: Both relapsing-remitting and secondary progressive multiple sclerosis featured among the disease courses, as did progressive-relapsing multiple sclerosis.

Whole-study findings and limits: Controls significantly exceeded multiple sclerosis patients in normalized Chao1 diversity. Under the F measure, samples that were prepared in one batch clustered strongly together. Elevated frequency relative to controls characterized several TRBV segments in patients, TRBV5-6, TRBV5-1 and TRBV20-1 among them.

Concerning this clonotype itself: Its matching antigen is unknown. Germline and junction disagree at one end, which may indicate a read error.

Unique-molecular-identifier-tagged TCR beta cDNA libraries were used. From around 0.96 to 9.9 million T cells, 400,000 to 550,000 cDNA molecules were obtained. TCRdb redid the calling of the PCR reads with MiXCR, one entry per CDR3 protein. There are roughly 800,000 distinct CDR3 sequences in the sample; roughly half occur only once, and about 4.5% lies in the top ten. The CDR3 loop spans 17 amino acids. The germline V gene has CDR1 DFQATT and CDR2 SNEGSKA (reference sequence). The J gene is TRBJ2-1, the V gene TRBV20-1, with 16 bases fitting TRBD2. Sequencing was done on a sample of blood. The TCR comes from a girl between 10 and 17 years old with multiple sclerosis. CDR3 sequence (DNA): TGCAGTGCTAGGGGCCCCGGGACTAGCGGGAGGGACGGTGAGCGGTTCTTC. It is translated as CSARGPGTSGRDGERFF.